This T cell receptor (beta chain) emerged from a study of cytomegalovirus exposure and HLA in healthy donors. Overall study findings and caveats: A later analysis, which compared TCR beta chains of equal frequency, found the HLA-associated ones more clonally expanded. Most of the CMV-associated TCR beta chains (in a later analysis) appeared to be HLA-restricted.

CDR1 and CDR2 from the germline V gene are SGHRS and YFSETQ. This CDR3 region has 12 residues. The V gene lost 4 bases and the J gene lost 5 bases, with 6 bases spanning the gap. Remarks on this clone: As yet, its antigen is unknown.

These donors counted as nominally healthy when sampled, but unrecorded immune exposures were likely. Vbeta (60) and Jbeta (13) primers were used in the PCR. Sequencing was performed with immunoSEQ multiplex PCR; in TCRdb, only in-frame clones are kept and a portion is missing. The sample data list about 50,000 clones. Sample: PBMCs. The V call is TRBV5-1, the J call TRBJ2-2; D unresolved. The sequence was collected from a woman aged 40 to 50 in good health and CMV-seronegative. DNA for the CDR3: TGCGCCAGCAGCGAGCGAACCGGGGAGCTGTTTTTT. Encoded protein: CASSERTGELFF.